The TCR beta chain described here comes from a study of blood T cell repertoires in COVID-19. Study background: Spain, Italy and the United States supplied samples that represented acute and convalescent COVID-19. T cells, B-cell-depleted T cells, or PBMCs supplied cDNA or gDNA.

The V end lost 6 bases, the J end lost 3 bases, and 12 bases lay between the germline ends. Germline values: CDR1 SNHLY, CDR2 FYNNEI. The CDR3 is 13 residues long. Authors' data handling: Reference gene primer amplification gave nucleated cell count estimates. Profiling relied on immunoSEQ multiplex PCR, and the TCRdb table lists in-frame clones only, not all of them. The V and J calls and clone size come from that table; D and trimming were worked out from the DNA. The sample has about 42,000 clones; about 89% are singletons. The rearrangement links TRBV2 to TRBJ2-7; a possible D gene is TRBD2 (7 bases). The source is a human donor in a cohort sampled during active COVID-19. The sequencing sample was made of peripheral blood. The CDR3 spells CASSRGAVYEQYF. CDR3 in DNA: TGTGCCAGCAGCCGGGGGGCCGTCTACGAGCAGTACTTC.